A single sample gave rise to the 22 T cell receptor beta chains below, sequenced in a study of blood T cell repertoires in COVID-19. The assay was immunoSEQ multiplex PCR, and TCRdb's table has in-frame clones only and misses some. The sample includes about 380,000 clones, 70% to 85% seen only once; the top ten take 0.85% to 1.3%. The material sequenced was peripheral blood. These receptor sequences come from a human donor with acute or convalescent COVID-19. The donor label of this sample is uncertain.

The DNA of the CDR3 is TGTGCCAGCAGTTACTCAGACAGGAACACTGAAGCTTTCTTT. It encodes CASSYSDRNTEAFF. The V gene is TRBV6-6, the J gene TRBJ1-1; the D gene is possibly TRBD1 (5 bases). Per the germline V gene, CDR1 is MNHNY and CDR2 is SVGAGI (reference sequence). The CDR3 is made up of 14 amino acids. V dropped 0 bases and J dropped 1 base, with 6 bases sitting between them.

The rearrangement uses TRBV30 and TRBJ2-7; perhaps TRBD1 as D (6 bases). The CDR3 is 13 residues long. Germline V gene lookup returns CDR1 GTSNPN and CDR2 SVGIG (reference sequence). V lost 4 bases and J lost 5, with 15 bases in between. The CDR3, as DNA: TGTGCCTGGACTACACAACAGGGCCACGAGCAGTACTTC. This sequence encodes CAWTTQQGHEQYF.

This chain connects TRBV30 to TRBJ1-1, with D tentatively TRBD1 (5 bases). This CDR3 has 14 residues. Germline V gene data show CDR1 as GTSNPN and CDR2 as SVGIG (reference sequence). Trimming took off 5 bases at V and 4 bases at J, with 17 bases between the two ends. CDR3 sequence: CAWGRRGIITEAFF. The DNA of the CDR3 is TGTGCCTGGGGGCGACGGGGGATCATCACTGAAGCTTTCTTT.

This chain connects TRBV19 to TRBJ1-1, with 9 bases matching TRBD1. J lost 0 bases, V lost 8 bases, and 10 bases had no gene match. The V gene's germline CDR1 is LNHDA and CDR2 SQIVND (reference sequence). This CDR3 has 16 amino acids. CDR3 in amino acids: CASHPGQGYLNTEAFF. CDR3 bases: TGTGCCAGTCATCCGGGACAGGGATACTTGAACACTGAAGCTTTCTTT.

This clone was detected only a few times. The V and J genes are TRBV3-1 (or the pseudogene TRBV3-2) and TRBJ1-5; 7 positions agree with TRBD1. V lost 2 bases and J lost 7; bases outside the gene matches: 11. CDR3 length: 16 residues. Germline lookup yields CDR1 LGHDT and CDR2 YNNKEL (reference sequence). Here the CDR3 reads CASSQNPTGSGQPQHF. The CDR3 DNA is TGTGCCAGCAGCCAAAACCCGACAGGGTCTGGGCAGCCCCAGCATTTT.

This clone was observed a handful of times. This sequence joins TRBV3-1 (or the pseudogene TRBV3-2) and TRBJ1-6; 7 bases match TRBD1. Trimming removed 1 base from V and 10 bases from J; junction bases left unmatched: 7. There are 15 residues in the CDR3. Germline V CDR1 and CDR2: LGHDT, YNNKEL (reference sequence). CDR3 nucleotide sequence: TGTGCCAGCAGCCAAGGGAACAGGGGAAACTCACCCCTCCACTTT. Translation: CASSQGNRGNSPLHF.

V is TRBV28 and J is TRBJ1-2; a weak D match, TRBD1 (6 bases). The length of the CDR3 is 18 residues. Germline assignment: CDR1 MDHEN and CDR2 SYDVKM. V was shortened by 4 bases and J by 5 bases, with 26 bases between the two germline ends. CDR3 nucleotides: TGTGCCAGCAGTTCCACTTCCACCGGACAGCCCCAACGGTATGGCTACACCTTC. This encodes CASSSTSTGQPQRYGYTF.

Only one count was recorded for this clone. The chain combines TRBV27 with TRBJ2-2, with 7 bases matching TRBD1. The germline gives CDR1 MNHEY, CDR2 SMNVEV (reference sequence). Losses at the gene ends were 5 bases for V and 3 bases for J; bases not matched to a gene: 12. This CDR3 region has 17 residues. CDR3 region: CASSPRTGASHTGELFF. The DNA for the CDR3 is TGTGCCAGCAGTCCCCGTACAGGGGCATCTCACACCGGGGAGCTGTTTTTT.

The chain joins TRBV2 to TRBJ2-6; D is possibly TRBD1 (6 bases). From germline, CDR1 is SNHLY and CDR2 FYNNEI. CDR3 size: 15 residues. V lost 8 bases and J lost 2, with 13 bases in between. In DNA, the CDR3 is TGTGCCAGCTGCAGGGGAGATACTGGGGCCAACGTCCTGACTTTC. Its translation: CASCRGDTGANVLTF. The full variable domain, in which reference TRBV2 and TRBJ2-6 provide the parts outside the CDR3, is EPEVTQTPSHQVTQMGQEVILRCVPISNHLYFYWYRQILGQKVEFLVSFYNNEISEKSEIFDDQFSVERPDGSNFTLKIRSTKLEDSAMYFCASCRGDTGANVLTFGAGSRLTVL.

This clone was recorded a few times. The chain has TRBV29-1 and TRBJ1-1, with TRBD1 matching 9 bases. In germline, CDR1 is SQVTM, CDR2 ANQGSEA. There are 14 residues in the CDR3. V shed 3 bases, J shed 3 bases, and the junction held 5 bases outside the gene matches. The CDR3 DNA sequence: TGCAGCGTTGAGGGACAGGGCTTTTACACTGAAGCTTTCTTT. Translating it yields CSVEGQGFYTEAFF. The variable domain in full, with the rest retrieved from reference TRBV29-1 and TRBJ1-1, is SAVISQKPSRDICQRGTSLTIQCQVDSQVTMMFWYRQQPGQSLTLIATANQGSEATYESGFVIDKFPISRPNLTFSTLTVSNMSPEDSSIYLCSVEGQGFYTEAFFGQGTRLTVV.

The chain is built from TRBV28 and TRBJ2-7; TRBD1 matches 9 bases. From germline, CDR1 is MDHEN and CDR2 SYDVKM. This CDR3 has 15 residues. Trimming took 6 bases from V and 5 from J; bases not matched to a gene: 11. In nucleotides, the CDR3 is TGTGCCAGCAGAGTATCCGGGACAGGGTATCACGAGCAGTACTTC. Its translation is CASRVSGTGYHEQYF.

Only a few counts were recorded for this clone. The sample holds other DNA sequences that translate to the same CDR3. CDR3 region: CAWSVGGAYGYTF. In DNA, the CDR3 is TGTGCCTGGAGTGTGGGAGGGGCCTATGGCTACACCTTC. V and J are TRBV30 and TRBJ1-2; D is possibly TRBD1 (5 bases). Trimming left V 0 bases short and J 4 bases short, with 9 bases between. CDR3 length equals 13 residues. In germline, CDR1 is GTSNPN, CDR2 SVGIG (reference sequence).

This chain uses TRBV2 with TRBJ1-2; D is perhaps TRBD1 (5 bases). The CDR3 is 12 amino acids. V dropped 7 bases and J dropped 5 bases, with 11 bases sitting between them. The germline V gene encodes CDR1 SNHLY and CDR2 FYNNEI. The DNA of the CDR3 is TGTGCCAGCAAGACAGACTCATATGGCTACACCTTC. It encodes CASKTDSYGYTF.

The J gene is TRBJ2-1, the V gene TRBV19; TRBD1 aligns across 11 bases. With V trimmed by 7 bases and J by 7 bases, 9 bases remained unmatched. Germline V gene data show CDR1 as LNHDA and CDR2 as SQIVND (reference sequence). The CDR3 has 15 amino acids. In DNA, the CDR3 is TGTGCCAGTACCTCGGGGACAGGGGGTCGGAATGAGCAGTTCTTC. Protein product: CASTSGTGGRNEQFF.

The J gene is TRBJ2-1, the V gene TRBV7-8; 8 bases are a match to TRBD2. This CDR3 spans 17 amino acids. V trimming: 4 bases; J trimming: 4 bases; junction bases outside the gene matches: 12. Germline CDR1 and CDR2: SGHVS and FQNEAQ. This CDR3 reads CASSSGIAGTSYNEQFF. CDR3 DNA: TGTGCCAGCAGCTCCGGTATAGCGGGGACATCTTACAATGAGCAGTTCTTC.

In its sample, this clone was seen a few times. J is TRBJ2-1 and V is TRBV2, with TRBD2 matching over 11 bases. The CDR3 spans 13 residues. Germline values: CDR1 SNHLY, CDR2 FYNNEI. V lost 9 bases to trimming and J lost 6 bases; unmatched junction nucleotides: 4. The CDR3, as DNA: TGTGCCAGGACCGGGACTAGCGGCAATGAGCAGTTCTTC. Translated, it gives CARTGTSGNEQFF.

The chain recombines TRBV19 with TRBJ1-4; D ambiguous. The CDR3 has 15 amino acids. Germline loops: CDR1 LNHDA, CDR2 SQIVND (reference sequence). V was pared by 5 bases and J by 4 bases, with 14 bases between. The CDR3 loop reads CASSGSTGYNEKLFF. As DNA, the CDR3 is TGTGCCAGTAGTGGATCGACGGGGTATAATGAAAAACTGTTTTTT.

The rearrangement links TRBV19 to TRBJ1-4; D is possibly TRBD1 (6 bases). Germline V CDR1 and CDR2: LNHDA, SQIVND (reference sequence). The V gene lost 4 bases and the J gene lost 8 bases, with 26 bases spanning the gap. This CDR3 has 18 residues. The CDR3 DNA sequence: TGTGCCAGTAGTACATCGGGGGGGCGAACGGGGTTTAGCGAAAAACTGTTTTTT. Encoded protein: CASSTSGGRTGFSEKLFF.

The chain recombines TRBV30 with TRBJ1-6, with TRBD1 matching over 7 bases. V dropped 4 bases and J dropped 11; count of bases not matched to a gene: 8. Germline loops: CDR1 GTSNPN, CDR2 SVGIG (reference sequence). The CDR3 covers 13 residues. CDR3 DNA: TGTGCCTGGACTTACCAGGGGGAGGCACCCCTCCACTTT. Its protein product is CAWTYQGEAPLHF.

The CDR3: CASSLATTSAWFF. DNA for the CDR3: TGCGCCAGCAGCTTGGCAACTACATCCGCTTGGTTCTTC. This chain uses TRBV5-1 with TRBJ2-1; D ambiguous. Germline V gene sequence: CDR1 SGHRS, CDR2 YFSETQ. V gave up 0 bases and J gave up 15 bases, with 16 bases separating them. This CDR3 contains 13 residues.

The CDR3 here is CASSPRDRTYEQYF. CDR3 DNA sequence: TGTGCCAGCAGCCCCCGAGATCGAACCTACGAGCAGTACTTC. The chain links TRBV11-3 to TRBJ2-7, with unresolved D. The CDR3 runs to 14 residues. V lost 5 bases to trimming and J lost 2 bases, with 13 bases between them. CDR1 and CDR2 from the germline V gene are SGHNT and YENEEA.

The CDR3 nucleotides read TGTGCCAGCAGCCGGGACAGGGGTAATTCACCCCTCCACTTT. Its translation is CASSRDRGNSPLHF. The chain couples TRBV5-6 to TRBJ1-6; 10 positions agree with TRBD1. The germline CDR1 and CDR2 sequences are SGHDT and YYEEEE. After removal of 4 bases from V and 6 bases from J, the junction contained 1 base not matched to a gene. This CDR3 is 14 amino acids long.